These T cell receptor beta chains were read from a single sample in a study of blood T cell repertoires in COVID-19. Repertoires were generated with immunoSEQ multiplex PCR, while TCRdb's copy carries only in-frame clones and drops some. The sample lists more than 120,000 clones; around 90% were seen once. The source material was peripheral blood. These receptors were collected from a woman in her 50s with acute or convalescent COVID-19. CDR3s include the opening cysteine and the closing phenylalanine or tryptophan. The order of the fields is J gene, clone size, V gene, D gene, CDR3 protein, CDR3 DNA. D genes are given only for firm matches. Size tells how often a clone was seen (once, few, many) or the class of an expanded clone, and some rows leave it out.

TRBJ1-1	.	TRBV7-3	.	CASSLVSMNTEAFF	TGTGCCAGCAGCTTAGTTTCCATGAACACTGAAGCTTTCTTT
TRBJ2-1	.	TRBV28	TRBD2	CASTGGGREQFF	TGTGCCAGCACCGGGGGGGGTCGGGAGCAGTTCTTC
TRBJ2-5	.	TRBV27	TRBD1	CASRRDRGRQETQYF	TGTGCCAGCAGGCGGGACAGGGGGCGCCAAGAGACCCAGTACTTC
TRBJ2-3	.	TRBV5-1	.	CASSLGTGVDTQYF	TGCGCCAGCAGCTTGGGAACGGGAGTAGATACGCAGTATTTT
TRBJ1-2	few	TRBV27	TRBD1	CASSLFPRGDYGYTF	TGTGCCAGCAGTTTATTCCCCAGGGGGGACTATGGCTACACCTTC
TRBJ2-7	once	TRBV5-5	.	CASSLVMPAGEQYF	TGTGCCAGCAGCTTGGTCATGCCCGCGGGGGAGCAGTACTTC
TRBJ1-5	.	TRBV19	TRBD1	CASRDREYQPQHF	TGTGCCAGTAGAGACAGGGAATATCAGCCCCAGCATTTT
TRBJ2-5	.	TRBV19	TRBD2	CASSPHRGRTQETQYF	TGTGCCAGTAGTCCCCACCGCGGGAGGACCCAAGAGACCCAGTACTTC
TRBJ2-5	.	TRBV19	.	CASSIQVQETQYF	TGTGCCAGTAGTATACAGGTCCAAGAGACCCAGTACTTC
TRBJ1-5	.	TRBV12-3/TRBV12-4	TRBD1	CASTILDQGAQHF	TGTGCCAGCACAATTTTAGACCAGGGGGCCCAGCATTTT
TRBJ1-6	once	TRBV6-2/TRBV6-3	.	CASSLRQASQSSYNSPLHF	TGTGCCAGCAGTCTACGACAGGCTTCCCAGAGCTCCTATAATTCACCCCTCCACTTT
TRBJ2-6	once	TRBV5-5	.	CASSSSRRTGANVLTF	TGTGCCAGCAGCTCCTCCCGGCGGACTGGGGCCAACGTCCTGACTTTC
TRBJ2-7	once	TRBV7-8	TRBD1	CASSYPGTGSYEQYF	TGTGCCAGCAGCTACCCCGGGACAGGGTCCTACGAGCAGTACTTC
TRBJ1-4	.	TRBV9	.	CASTRDYEKLFF	TGTGCCAGCACAAGGGACTACGAAAAACTGTTTTTT
TRBJ2-5	.	TRBV9	TRBD2	CASSVASGTSGVQETQYF	TGTGCCAGCAGCGTAGCATCCGGGACTAGCGGGGTTCAAGAGACCCAGTACTTC
TRBJ2-7	.	TRBV24-1	.	CATSDAGTSPYEQYF	TGTGCCACCAGTGATGCGGGCACTAGCCCCTACGAGCAGTACTTC
TRBJ1-1	.	TRBV5-1	.	CASSLDRNTEAFF	TGCGCCAGCAGCTTGGACAGAAACACTGAAGCTTTCTTT
TRBJ2-3	.	TRBV24-1	TRBD1	CATSDWRTGGAKGVGTQYF	TGTGCCACCAGTGATTGGAGGACAGGGGGCGCGAAGGGGGTCGGTACGCAGTATTTT
TRBJ1-2	.	TRBV7-9	TRBD1	CASSPPFRDRDLYGYTF	TGTGCCAGCAGCCCCCCATTCCGGGACAGGGACCTCTATGGCTACACCTTC
TRBJ1-3	.	TRBV4-1	.	CASSHATYSGKRIRNTIYF	TGCGCCAGCAGCCACGCGACTTACTCAGGGAAACGAATAAGAAACACCATATATTTT
TRBJ2-7	.	TRBV30	TRBD2	CACREGGRYEQYF	TGTGCCTGCCGGGAGGGGGGCAGGTACGAGCAGTACTTC
TRBJ2-3	.	TRBV5-4	.	CASSLSGPDTQYF	TGTGCCAGCAGCTTGTCAGGGCCAGATACGCAGTATTTT
TRBJ1-2	.	TRBV5-1	.	CASNREGANYGYTF	TGCGCCAGCAACCGGGAGGGAGCTAACTATGGCTACACCTTC
TRBJ1-5	.	TRBV6-5	.	CASSSGDSYQPQHF	TGTGCCAGCAGTTCTGGGGACTCATATCAGCCCCAGCATTTT
TRBJ1-2	.	TRBV5-6	TRBD1	CASRGGQGPNYGYTF	TGTGCCAGCAGAGGTGGACAGGGTCCTAACTATGGCTACACCTTC
TRBJ2-3	.	TRBV18	TRBD2	CASSPLASGSVTDTQYF	TGTGCCAGCTCACCACTGGCTAGCGGGAGCGTGACAGATACGCAGTATTTT
TRBJ2-1	.	TRBV19	TRBD2	CASRGTSGKQNTEQFF	TGTGCCAGTCGTGGGACTAGCGGGAAACAAAACACTGAGCAGTTCTTC
TRBJ1-2	.	TRBV21-1	.	CASSKVREGGYTF	TGTGCCAGCAGCAAAGTCAGGGAGGGAGGCTACACCTTC
TRBJ2-2	.	TRBV5-1	.	CASSRQTPANTGELFF	TGCGCCAGCAGCCGACAGACCCCCGCGAACACCGGGGAGCTGTTTTTT
TRBJ1-1	.	TRBV9	.	CASSARGGGNTEAFF	TGTGCCAGCAGCGCCAGGGGTGGAGGTAACACTGAAGCTTTCTTT
TRBJ1-2	.	TRBV3-1/TRBV3-2	.	CASSQELNMQQVAYGYTF	TGTGCCAGCAGCCAAGAACTCAACATGCAACAGGTCGCCTATGGCTACACCTTC
TRBJ2-1	.	TRBV19	.	CATGSRASANEQFF	TGTGCCACTGGGTCCAGGGCCTCGGCCAATGAGCAGTTCTTC
TRBJ2-7	few	TRBV30	.	CAWSPYREQQYF	TGTGCCTGGTCTCCATACAGGGAACAGCAGTACTTC
TRBJ2-3	.	TRBV4-2	TRBD2	CASSQDGGGGLGDTQYF	TGTGCCAGCAGCCAAGATGGAGGCGGGGGGTTGGGAGATACGCAGTATTTT
TRBJ2-3	.	TRBV27	.	CASRGHSTDTQYF	TGTGCCAGTCGGGGACATAGCACAGATACGCAGTATTTT
TRBJ1-4	.	TRBV7-2	.	CASSFSGGRVGEKLFF	TGTGCCAGCAGCTTCTCCGGGGGGAGGGTCGGGGAAAAACTGTTTTTT
TRBJ2-3	.	TRBV19	.	CASSIVSAFQGADTQYF	TGTGCCAGTAGTATAGTCTCGGCTTTTCAAGGAGCAGATACGCAGTATTTT